Each of the 2 T cell receptor beta chains below was sequenced from the same sample in a study of OX40 agonist ivuxolimab in advanced cancers. Sequencing used immunoSEQ multiplex PCR; TCRdb keeps in-frame clones, though not all of them. In the table there are about 71,000 clones, roughly 81% of which are singletons. Specimen: CD4+ or CD8+ T cells sorted from blood, collected in a trial of the OX40 agonist ivuxolimab. The source of these receptors is an adult with an advanced solid tumor such as melanoma, head and neck, liver or kidney cancer.

Remarks on this clone: Other DNA variants within this sample encode the same CDR3. J is TRBJ2-5 and V is TRBV18, with 8 bases that match TRBD1. The CDR3 extends over 13 amino acids. Germline V gene lookup returns CDR1 KGHSH and CDR2 LQKENI. Trimming removed 1 base from V and 5 bases from J; junction bases left unmatched: 0. DNA for the CDR3: TGTGCCAGCTCACCACGACAGGGGGAGACCCAGTACTTC. It encodes CASSPRQGETQYF.

This clone was observed once. V and J are TRBV10-3 and TRBJ1-2; 7 positions match TRBD1. The V gene end was trimmed by 3 bases and the J gene end by 5 bases; junction bases not matched to a gene: 6. Germline CDR1 reads ENHRY; CDR2 reads SYGVKD. The CDR3 consists of 14 residues. As DNA, the CDR3 is TGTGCCATCAGTGATTCTTTGACAGGGTATGGCTACACCTTC. It yields the protein CAISDSLTGYGYTF.